This TCR beta chain was sequenced in a study of T cells in Graves' hyperthyroidism and ophthalmopathy. About the study: Peripheral blood was drawn at first diagnosis, prior to all treatment.

Using RNA transcripts as the source, TCR beta CDR3 regions were amplified. First-round RT-PCR with HTBI primers amplified the TCR CDR3 region. In TCRdb, the multiplex PCR reads were re-called with MiXCR into one record per CDR3 protein. Counted here are approximately 620,000 distinct CDR3 sequences, 11% to 15% occurring once; the ten biggest clones make up roughly 5.5%. As to this clonotype: With a much larger clone just one base away, this may be a read error.

V was shortened by 3 bases and J by 0 bases, with 5 bases between the two germline ends. This CDR3 contains 13 residues. The germline V gene encodes CDR1 SGHNT and CDR2 YENEEA. The clonotype originates from a woman aged 25 to 39 with Graves' hyperthyroidism that later progressed to Graves' ophthalmopathy. The V and J genes are TRBV11-3 and TRBJ2-5; D remains ambiguous. The sample consisted of blood. The CDR3 sequence: CASSFQHQETQYF. In DNA, the CDR3 is TGTGCCAGCAGCTTTCAGCACCAAGAGACCCAGTACTTC.